One sample yielded the 27 T cell receptor beta chains listed below, sequenced in a study of T cell responses to AZD1222 COVID-19 vaccine. Generated by immunoSEQ multiplex PCR, the TCRdb table keeps only in-frame clones and is missing some. The profile shows about 53,000 clones, 87% of them singletons. The sample in question was peripheral blood, obtained 28 days after the second AZD1222 dose. These receptors were obtained from an adult who received the AZD1222 COVID-19 vaccine.

The J gene is TRBJ2-1, the V gene TRBV3-1 (or the pseudogene TRBV3-2), with 7 bases fitting TRBD2. Germline V gene data show CDR1 as LGHDT and CDR2 as YNNKEL (reference sequence). V was pared by 1 base and J by 0 bases, with 6 bases of the junction left unmatched. The CDR3 totals 17 residues. CDR3 residues: CASSQAPGTNSYNEQFF. For the CDR3, the DNA is TGTGCCAGCAGCCAAGCCCCCGGGACTAACTCCTACAATGAGCAGTTCTTC.

The chain recombines TRBV28 with TRBJ2-5, with 7 bases aligning to TRBD1. The CDR3 covers 14 residues. J gave up 5 bases and V 6 bases, and 9 bases lay outside the gene matches. The germline V gene has CDR1 MDHEN and CDR2 SYDVKM. CDR3 in amino acids: CASSQQGPGETQYF. The CDR3 coding sequence is TGTGCCAGCAGCCAACAGGGGCCGGGGGAGACCCAGTACTTC.

The V call is TRBV7-9, the J call TRBJ2-1, with a weak D call TRBD2 (5 bases). Germline V gene lookup returns CDR1 SEHNR and CDR2 FQNEAQ (reference sequence). V dropped 1 base and J dropped 0 bases, with 10 bases sitting between them. This CDR3 region has 16 residues. CDR3 amino acids: CASSLGGRSSYNEQFF. The DNA of the CDR3 is TGTGCCAGCAGCTTAGGTGGGAGAAGCTCCTACAATGAGCAGTTCTTC.

The chain joins TRBV9 to TRBJ2-2; 9 bases map to TRBD2. The CDR3 is 17 residues long. In germline, CDR1 is SGDLS, CDR2 YYNGEE. After removal of 4 bases from V and 4 bases from J, the junction contained 11 bases not matched to a gene. The CDR3 region is CASSPSPGGRVTGELFF. Written as DNA, the CDR3 is TGTGCCAGCAGCCCTAGTCCCGGCGGGAGGGTCACCGGGGAGCTGTTTTTT.

The chain uses TRBV29-1 and TRBJ1-1, with 7 nucleotides matching TRBD1. The CDR3 contains 14 residues. Trimming removed 2 bases from V and 1 base from J; junction bases left unmatched: 4. CDR1 and CDR2 (germline): SQVTM, ANQGSEA. CDR3 amino acids: CSVERGGENTEAFF. The CDR3 DNA follows: TGCAGCGTTGAAAGAGGGGGCGAGAACACTGAAGCTTTCTTT.

The chain carries TRBV7-2 and TRBJ2-2, with D possibly matching TRBD2 (5 bases). The length of the CDR3 is 14 residues. V dropped 5 bases and J dropped 5 bases, with 12 bases sitting between them. Germline CDR1 and CDR2: SGHTA and FQGNSA. The CDR3 here is CASSHRSATGELFF. CDR3 DNA sequence: TGTGCCAGCAGCCACCGTAGCGCAACCGGGGAGCTGTTTTTT.

This chain links TRBV19 with TRBJ1-2; 12 nucleotides line up with TRBD1. With 1 base clipped from V and 6 bases from J, the junction kept 0 bases outside the gene matches. The CDR3 has 14 residues. Germline CDR1 reads LNHDA; CDR2 reads SQIVND (reference sequence). CDR3 in amino acids: CASSIGDRGHGYTF. Here the CDR3 DNA reads TGTGCCAGTAGTATAGGGGACAGGGGGCATGGCTACACCTTC.

The V call is TRBV28, the J call TRBJ2-7, with 9 bases identical to TRBD1. The germline V gene has CDR1 MDHEN and CDR2 SYDVKM. V was pared by 7 bases and J by 2 bases, with 6 bases of the junction left unmatched. The CDR3 totals 14 residues. CDR3 residues: CASTTGTGTYEQYF. CDR3 nucleotides: TGTGCCAGCACCACCGGGACAGGGACCTACGAGCAGTACTTC.

The V and J genes are TRBV6-4 and TRBJ1-1; TRBD1 is a possible D gene (5 bases). Germline CDR1 reads MRHNA; CDR2 reads SNTAGT. V was clipped by 6 bases and J by 6 bases, with 14 bases between them. There are 13 residues in the CDR3. CDR3 nucleotide sequence: TGTGCCAGCAGCCATCAGGGTGGCGCTGAAGCTTTCTTT. Its translation: CASSHQGGAEAFF.

In its sample, this clone was seen once. The chain is built from TRBV7-9 and TRBJ2-7; the match to TRBD1 covers 7 bases. Trimming removed 5 bases from V and 2 bases from J; junction bases left unmatched: 6. In germline, CDR1 is SEHNR, CDR2 FQNEAQ (reference sequence). The CDR3 has 14 amino acids. For the CDR3, the DNA is TGTGCCAGCAGCCCCCGGGACAGCGCCTACGAGCAGTACTTC. As protein: CASSPRDSAYEQYF.

V usage is TRBV30 and J usage is TRBJ2-1; perhaps D is TRBD1 or TRBD2 (6 bases each). CDR1 and CDR2 (germline): GTSNPN, SVGIG (reference sequence). This CDR3 has 14 amino acids. V was clipped by 7 bases and J by 9 bases, with 22 bases between them. Written as DNA, the CDR3 is TGTGCCTTCCAGGGTCAGGCAGGAGGGGGTGAGCAGTTCTTC. Amino acids: CAFQGQAGGGEQFF.

V usage is TRBV28 and J usage is TRBJ2-3, with D tentatively TRBD1 or TRBD2 (5 bases each). CDR1 is MDHEN, CDR2 SYDVKM, per germline. Deletions cut 7 bases from V and 0 bases from J, with 8 bases between. The CDR3 loop spans 13 amino acids. DNA of the CDR3: TGTGCCAGCAACCGGGACAGCACAGATACGCAGTATTTT. The encoded protein is CASNRDSTDTQYF.

The chain links TRBV7-3 to TRBJ1-2, with D possibly being TRBD1 (6 bases). The V gene lost 1 base and the J gene lost 4 bases, with 10 bases spanning the gap. The length of the CDR3 is 14 residues. Germline V CDR1 and CDR2: SGHTA, FQGTGA. This CDR3 reads CASSLNTGFYGYTF. Written as DNA, the CDR3 is TGTGCCAGCAGCTTAAATACAGGGTTCTATGGCTACACCTTC.

This clone was detected once. This chain connects TRBV4-1 to TRBJ1-3, with a weak D call TRBD1 (5 bases). Germline-derived CDR1 and CDR2 are MGHRA and YSYEKL. Trimming took 3 bases from V and 0 from J, leaving 15 bases between them. The CDR3 sequence is 17 residues long. The CDR3 nucleotides read TGCGCCAGCAGCCAGTATTTACAGGCCAGCTCTGGAAACACCATATATTTT. It yields the protein CASSQYLQASSGNTIYF.

The genes are TRBV5-1 and TRBJ1-5; D unresolved. The V gene lost 4 bases and the J gene lost 3 bases, with 8 bases spanning the gap. The CDR3 contains 13 residues. Germline V lookup: CDR1 SGHRS, CDR2 YFSETQ. CDR3 in amino acids: CASSLSYNQPQHF. The CDR3 DNA reads TGCGCCAGCAGCCTCAGCTACAATCAGCCCCAGCATTTT.

The J gene is TRBJ1-4, the V gene TRBV5-1, with TRBD1 matching 7 bases. Per the germline V gene, CDR1 is SGHRS and CDR2 is YFSETQ. The CDR3 totals 16 residues. V gave up 0 bases and J gave up 2 bases; unmatched junction bases: 4. CDR3 sequence (DNA): TGCGCCAGCAGCTTGGTGGCAGGGGGGACTAATGAAAAACTGTTTTTT. It codes for CASSLVAGGTNEKLFF.

The chain is built from TRBV6-1 and TRBJ2-5, with D hard to call. This CDR3 is built from 12 residues. CDR1 is MNHNS and CDR2 is SASEGT in the germline V gene. Deletions cut 0 bases from V and 3 bases from J, with 2 bases between. As DNA, the CDR3 is TGTGCCAGCAGTGAAGCGAAAGAGACCCAGTACTTC. Its translation: CASSEAKETQYF.

CDR3 nucleotide sequence: TGTGCCAGTAGTCCTAGAGTAATAGGGGGTCAGCCTGAAGCTTTCTTT. Translated: CASSPRVIGGQPEAFF. This sequence joins TRBV19 and TRBJ1-1, with D perhaps matching TRBD1 (6 bases). Germline-derived CDR1 and CDR2 are LNHDA and SQIVND (reference sequence). The CDR3 is made up of 16 amino acids. V gave up 5 bases and J gave up 6 bases, with 22 bases separating them.

This clone was recorded only once. The CDR3 nucleotides read TGTGCCTACCAGGGTGAGGGAAACACCATATATTTT. This codes for CAYQGEGNTIYF. The chain couples TRBV10-3 to TRBJ1-3; D is possibly TRBD1 (5 bases). From germline, CDR1 is ENHRY and CDR2 SYGVKD. V lost 11 bases and J 4 bases, leaving 12 bases between the germline ends. The CDR3 loop spans 12 amino acids.

The table lists this clone with a count of one. V is TRBV5-1 and J is TRBJ2-6; unclear D gene. This CDR3 contains 19 residues. Germline V gene sequence: CDR1 SGHRS, CDR2 YFSETQ. Deletions cut 0 bases from V and 1 base from J, with 17 bases between. Here the CDR3 reads CASSLEGATTASGANVLTF. The CDR3 bases are TGCGCCAGCAGCTTGGAAGGAGCGACGACGGCTTCTGGGGCCAACGTCCTGACTTTC.

This chain links TRBV4-2 with TRBJ1-1; no clear D. CDR3 size: 15 residues. V lost 0 bases to trimming and J lost 0 bases, with 8 bases between them. CDR1 LGHNA and CDR2 YNFKEQ come from the germline V gene. The CDR3 here is CASSQDRGMNTEAFF. Here the CDR3 DNA reads TGTGCCAGCAGCCAAGATAGAGGGATGAACACTGAAGCTTTCTTT.

This chain uses TRBV11-3 with TRBJ2-3; D gene uncertain. The CDR3 extends over 14 amino acids. Trimming shortened V by 5 bases and J by 4 bases, and 13 bases separated the two germline ends. Germline loops: CDR1 SGHNT, CDR2 YENEEA. The CDR3 DNA reads TGTGCCAGCAGCAAAGAAGGACGGGCAGATACGCAGTATTTT. Protein: CASSKEGRADTQYF.

CDR3 nucleotide sequence: TGTGCCAGCAGCTTAGATGGGACGGATCAGCCCCAGCATTTT. Its translation is CASSLDGTDQPQHF. The V and J genes are TRBV11-2 and TRBJ1-5; possible D gene TRBD1, 5 bases. Per the germline V gene, CDR1 is SGHAT and CDR2 is FQNNGV. Trimming cost V 0 bases and J 5 bases, with 8 bases left between them. This CDR3 contains 14 residues.

The chain carries TRBV5-4 and TRBJ2-3; a possible D gene is TRBD2 (7 bases). Trimming took off 4 bases at V and 1 base at J, with 13 bases between the two ends. Per germline, CDR1 SGHNT and CDR2 YYREEE (reference sequence). This CDR3 contains 15 residues. CDR3 in DNA: TGTGCCAGCAGCGGGGGGCTAGCGGGCACAGATACGCAGTATTTT. Translating gives CASSGGLAGTDTQYF.

The V gene is TRBV4-2, the J gene TRBJ1-4; TRBD1 matches at 7 bases. This CDR3 has 17 residues. V was pared by 1 base and J by 0 bases, with 5 bases of the junction left unmatched. Germline CDR1 and CDR2: LGHNA and YNFKEQ. CDR3 residues: CASSQGHQGATNEKLFF. CDR3 nucleotide sequence: TGTGCCAGCAGCCAAGGACACCAGGGGGCAACTAATGAAAAACTGTTTTTT.

This clone has a handful of counts. The gene calls are TRBV18 and TRBJ2-3, with 7 bases that match TRBD1. The CDR3 loop spans 13 amino acids. CDR1 and CDR2 (germline): KGHSH, LQKENI. The V gene end was trimmed by 3 bases and the J gene end by 9 bases; junction bases not matched to a gene: 6. The CDR3 nucleotides are TGTGCCAGCTCACCTTACACAGGGGAGACGCAGTATTTT. Translation: CASSPYTGETQYF. The variable domain in full, with the rest retrieved from reference TRBV18 and TRBJ2-3, is NAGVMQNPRHLVRRRGQEARLRCSPMKGHSHVYWYRQLPEEGLKFMVYLQKENIIDESGMPKERFSAEFPKEGPSILRIQQVVRGDSAAYFCASSPYTGETQYFGPGTRLTVL.

This chain links TRBV7-2 with TRBJ2-1, with TRBD2 identical over 8 bases. This CDR3 has 17 residues. With V trimmed by 3 bases and J by 0 bases, 7 bases remained unmatched. Germline CDR1 and CDR2: SGHTA and FQGNSA. The CDR3, as DNA: TGTGCCAGCAGCTTTCCCTTAGCGGGGCTCTCCTACAATGAGCAGTTCTTC. This codes for CASSFPLAGLSYNEQFF.